These 27 T cell receptor beta chains share one sample of origin, sequenced in a study of T-cell reconstitution after alpha-beta-depleted transplantation in children. Preparation of the TCRbeta library involved a method that used unique molecular identifiers. TCRdb re-analysed the PCR reads in MiXCR, keeping a single row per CDR3 protein. The data show about half a million distinct CDR3 sequences, with approximately 13% seen just once and about 5% held by the top ten. The sequences come from PBMCs from the stem cell graft donor, collected from the stem cell graft. Every receptor here comes from a human donor who donated a stem cell graft to a child with combined immunodeficiency.

Comment on this clonotype: A much more abundant neighbour one base away suggests this may be a read error. The chain recombines TRBV3-1 with TRBJ2-1; 11 bases agree with TRBD2. Germline V CDR1 and CDR2: LGHDT, YNNKEL (reference sequence). Trimming cost V 3 bases and J 8 bases; bases outside gene matches: 9. This CDR3 is 16 amino acids long. The CDR3 region is CASSHLVAGGRYEQFF. The DNA for the CDR3 is TGTGCCAGCAGCCATCTAGTAGCGGGAGGGCGGTATGAGCAGTTCTTC.

This clonotype has more than one count but fewer than ten. The V call is TRBV27, the J call TRBJ1-1; D gene ambiguous. The CDR3 consists of 16 residues. CDR1 and CDR2 (germline): MNHEY, SMNVEV (reference sequence). Trimming took 2 bases from V and 3 from J, leaving 16 bases between them. The CDR3 DNA follows: TGTGCCAGCAGTTTAAACACCTTGGCCTCTTACACTGAAGCTTTCTTT. This sequence encodes CASSLNTLASYTEAFF.

This clonotype was observed a handful of times. The V and J genes are TRBV12-3 or TRBV12-4 and TRBJ2-7; TRBD1 might be the D (6 bases). The V and J ends lost 4 bases and 6 bases respectively, with 16 bases between them. The CDR3 runs 14 residues. Here the CDR3 DNA reads TGTGCCAGCAGTTCTACAGGGCCCTCAGGCGAGCAGTACTTC. Translation: CASSSTGPSGEQYF.

The chain joins TRBV7-2 to TRBJ2-1; 10 positions agree with TRBD2. Germline V gene data show CDR1 as SGHTA and CDR2 as FQGNSA. V was clipped by 1 base and J by 7 bases; unmatched bases: 7. The CDR3 has 16 amino acids. The CDR3 DNA reads as TGTGCCAGCAGCTTAGAATTAGCGGGGGGTAGGAATGAGCAGTTCTTC. It yields the protein CASSLELAGGRNEQFF.

The table lists this clonotype with many counts. The junction does not match germline at one end; this may be a read error. V gene TRBV20-1 combines with J gene TRBJ2-1; 14 nucleotides line up with TRBD2. Germline V gene data show CDR1 as DFQATT and CDR2 as SNEGSKA (reference sequence). The CDR3 loop spans 15 amino acids. The CDR3 DNA is TGCAGTGCTAGAGATCCCTCGACTAGCGGGAGGGCCCGAATCTTC. Its protein is CSARDPSTSGRARIF.

This clonotype was seen a few times. At one of its ends the junction is not consistent with the germline gene, which may arise from a read error. This chain connects TRBV7-7 to TRBJ2-5; D ambiguous. The CDR3 totals 13 residues. Per the germline V gene, CDR1 is SSHAT and CDR2 is FNYEAQ (reference sequence). The CDR3 DNA reads as TGTGCTAGCAGCTTAGACCTCAGGATGGACCAGTACTTC. Residues: CASSLDLRMDQYF.

The sample holds a few counts of this clonotype. The rearrangement uses TRBV12-3 or TRBV12-4 and TRBJ2-5; 8 nucleotides agree with TRBD1. The CDR3 has 15 amino acids. After removal of 7 bases from V and 7 bases from J, the junction contained 14 bases not matched to a gene. The chain's CDR3 is CASTSSTGVFGTQYF. The DNA for the CDR3 is TGTGCCAGCACCTCCTCGACAGGGGTTTTTGGGACCCAGTACTTC.

This clonotype was counted many times. The J gene is TRBJ2-5, the V gene TRBV20-1; D call uncertain. The CDR3 runs to 16 residues. V was shortened by 6 bases and J by 4 bases, with 24 bases between the two germline ends. Germline V gene sequence: CDR1 DFQATT, CDR2 SNEGSKA (reference sequence). Written as DNA, the CDR3 is TGCAGTGCCGAAGGTTTGAATCGGGCCTTGAGAGAGACCCAGTACTTC. Protein: CSAEGLNRALRETQYF.

V and J are TRBV7-9 and TRBJ2-3; no reliable D call. The germline V gene encodes CDR1 SEHNR and CDR2 FQNEAQ (reference sequence). CDR3 length: 14 amino acids. Deletions cut 7 bases from V and 0 bases from J, with 11 bases between. CDR3 sequence (DNA): TGTGCCAGCAAACGTAAGAGGAGCACAGATACGCAGTATTTT. Amino acids: CASKRKRSTDTQYF.

The table lists this clonotype with many counts. The chain joins TRBV12-3 or TRBV12-4 to TRBJ2-7, with D possibly being TRBD1 (6 bases). V dropped 6 bases and J dropped 2 bases, with 17 bases sitting between them. This CDR3 is built from 15 residues. CDR3 region: CASSYTLTGPYEQYF. The CDR3 DNA sequence: TGTGCCAGCAGCTACACACTTACAGGGCCCTACGAGCAGTACTTC.

Many counts were recorded for this clonotype. J is TRBJ2-2 and V is TRBV11-2; D perhaps matches TRBD1 (5 bases). The CDR3 has 15 residues. Trimming pared 4 bases from V and 7 bases from J, leaving 16 bases between. From germline, CDR1 is SGHAT and CDR2 FQNNGV. The CDR3 nucleotides are TGTGCCAGCAGCTACGGAAGGGGTGCTGGCGGGGAGCTGTTTTTT. It is translated as CASSYGRGAGGELFF.

This clonotype appeared a few times. The chain has TRBV2 and TRBJ2-5, with D possibly TRBD2 on 5 matching bases. V dropped 5 bases and J dropped 0 bases, with 10 bases sitting between them. CDR1 and CDR2 (germline): SNHLY, FYNNEI. This CDR3 comprises 14 residues. The CDR3 sequence: CASSSGMYQETQYF. CDR3 bases: TGTGCCAGCAGTAGCGGCATGTACCAAGAGACCCAGTACTTC.

This chain links TRBV7-3 with TRBJ1-1, with no clear D. V shed 7 bases and J shed 0 bases, with 18 bases lying between them. The CDR3 spans 16 residues. Germline CDR1 reads SGHTA; CDR2 reads FQGTGA. CDR3 in DNA: TGTGCCAGCACTCCGGCCCTTCGAGTTATGAACACTGAAGCTTTCTTT. Translation gives CASTPALRVMNTEAFF.

This clonotype was counted between two and nine times. The gene calls are TRBV10-3 and TRBJ2-7; 7 bases fit TRBD1. The length of the CDR3 is 15 residues. Germline-derived CDR1 and CDR2 are ENHRY and SYGVKD. V lost 2 bases to trimming and J lost 0 bases; unmatched junction nucleotides: 4. CDR3 loop: CAISEETGSSYEQYF. In DNA form, the CDR3 reads TGTGCCATCAGTGAGGAGACAGGGAGCTCCTACGAGCAGTACTTC.

In its sample, this clonotype was seen a few times. The V gene is TRBV20-1, the J gene TRBJ1-6; D gene unclear. There are 11 residues in the CDR3. Trimming shortened V by 8 bases and J by 9 bases, and 11 bases separated the two germline ends. The germline CDR1 and CDR2 sequences are DFQATT and SNEGSKA (reference sequence). The CDR3 here is CSPFFGSPLHF. CDR3 in DNA: TGCAGTCCCTTCTTTGGTTCACCCCTCCACTTT.

This clonotype was seen more than once but under ten times. This sequence joins TRBV7-9 and TRBJ2-1; D is unclear. CDR1 and CDR2 from the germline V gene are SEHNR and FQNEAQ (reference sequence). Trimming shortened V by 10 bases and J by 0 bases, and 13 bases separated the two germline ends. There are 14 residues in the CDR3. The chain's CDR3 is CANNHGGSYNEQFF. The CDR3 DNA follows: TGTGCCAACAACCACGGCGGCTCCTACAATGAGCAGTTCTTC.

This clonotype was counted ten times or more. CDR3 coding DNA: TGTGCCAGCAGCTTGGACGCCTCAGGGCCCCAGCATTTT. Encoded protein: CASSLDASGPQHF. V usage is TRBV5-4 and J usage is TRBJ1-5; no clear D. V was clipped by 0 bases and J by 9 bases, with 10 bases between them. Per the germline V gene, CDR1 is SGHNT and CDR2 is YYREEE (reference sequence). The CDR3 contains 13 residues.

This clonotype occurred a few times. The chain joins TRBV9 to TRBJ1-2, with 11 nucleotides matching TRBD1. CDR1 SGDLS and CDR2 YYNGEE come from the germline V gene. CDR3 length equals 19 residues. Unmatched junction bases numbered 14, after V lost 3 bases and J lost 1 base. The CDR3: CASSAHLTGTGGFNYGYTF. For the CDR3, the DNA is TGTGCCAGCAGCGCACACTTGACCGGGACAGGGGGATTTAACTATGGCTACACCTTC. Full variable domain (remainder filled in from reference TRBV9 and TRBJ1-2): DSGVTQTPKHLITATGQRVTLRCSPRSGDLSVYWYQQSLDQGLQFLIQYYNGEERAKGNILERFSAQQFPDLHSELNLSSLELGDSALYFCASSAHLTGTGGFNYGYTFGSGTRLTVV.

J is TRBJ2-7 and V is TRBV6-5, with 7 bases identical to TRBD1. Germline V gene lookup returns CDR1 MNHEY and CDR2 SVGAGI. Trimming cost V 2 bases and J 3 bases; bases outside gene matches: 4. The CDR3 runs to 14 residues. The CDR3 sequence is CASSYATGLYEQYF. CDR3 bases: TGTGCCAGCAGTTACGCGACAGGGCTCTACGAGCAGTACTTC.

This clonotype was seen at least ten times. The V call is TRBV29-1, the J call TRBJ2-7, with TRBD1 matching over 10 bases. The CDR3 contains 14 residues. Germline V gene data show CDR1 as SQVTM and CDR2 as ANQGSEA. V lost 7 bases, J lost 4 bases, and 10 bases stayed unmatched. This CDR3 is CSATGTGVLYEQYF. CDR3 nucleotide sequence: TGCAGCGCTACCGGGACAGGGGTATTATACGAGCAGTACTTC.

The chain uses TRBV6-2 or TRBV6-3 and TRBJ2-1, with D tentatively TRBD1 (6 bases). V was clipped by 6 bases and J by 3 bases, with 9 bases between them. Germline V gene data show CDR1 as MNHEY and CDR2 as SVGEGT. The CDR3 loop spans 13 amino acids. Here the CDR3 DNA reads TGTGCCAGCAGCACAGGGTTCTACAATGAGCAGTTCTTC. Amino acids: CASSTGFYNEQFF.

At least ten counts were recorded for this clonotype. The J gene is TRBJ2-7, the V gene TRBV12-3 or TRBV12-4; tentative D call: TRBD2 (5 bases). The V end was cut by 6 bases, the J end by 5 bases, with 14 bases between. The CDR3 is made up of 13 amino acids. The CDR3 loop reads CASSPAALHEQYF. The CDR3 DNA reads TGTGCCAGCAGCCCAGCGGCGCTCCACGAGCAGTACTTC.

A few counts support this clonotype. The chain joins TRBV5-6 to TRBJ2-7; TRBD1 agrees at 10 bases. Germline V gene lookup returns CDR1 SGHDT and CDR2 YYEEEE. The V gene end was trimmed by 5 bases and the J gene end by 5 bases; junction bases not matched to a gene: 7. The CDR3 spans 14 residues. CDR3 loop: CASRDRDRGDEQYF. CDR3 coding DNA: TGTGCCAGCAGAGACCGGGACAGGGGAGACGAGCAGTACTTC.

This chain uses TRBV29-1 with TRBJ2-6; weak D call: TRBD1 (5 bases). The CDR3 is 15 amino acids. Trimming removed 4 bases at V and 0 bases at J, with 10 bases between. CDR1 and CDR2 (germline): SQVTM, ANQGSEA. CDR3 DNA: TGCAGCGTTGGATACAGGCTCTCTGGGGCCAACGTCCTGACTTTC. Protein product: CSVGYRLSGANVLTF.

The chain couples TRBV10-3 to TRBJ1-2; D is ambiguous. Deletions cut 5 bases from V and 3 bases from J, with 13 bases between. Germline V CDR1 and CDR2: ENHRY, SYGVKD. The length of the CDR3 is 14 residues. CDR3 sequence reads: CAISPGPSDYGYTF. As DNA, the CDR3 is TGTGCCATCAGTCCCGGGCCTTCGGACTATGGCTACACCTTC.

The chain combines TRBV20-1 with TRBJ2-3, with D maybe TRBD2 (6 bases). Deletions cut 2 bases from V and 4 bases from J, with 10 bases between. This CDR3 spans 13 amino acids. Germline CDR1 and CDR2: DFQATT and SNEGSKA (reference sequence). CDR3 in amino acids: CSARYRRADTQYF. CDR3 nucleotides: TGCAGTGCTAGATATAGGAGGGCAGATACGCAGTATTTT.

This chain connects TRBV18 to TRBJ2-3; 8 nucleotides agree with TRBD1. Per germline, CDR1 KGHSH and CDR2 LQKENI. Trimming at V came to 7 bases and at J to 1 base, leaving 4 bases not matched to a gene. The CDR3 is 14 residues long. CDR3 sequence reads: CASYEDRGTDTQYF. The CDR3 region has the DNA TGTGCCAGCTATGAGGACAGGGGCACAGATACGCAGTATTTT.